This paragraph reports one T cell receptor beta chain. CDR3 length equals 13 residues. V lost 4 bases to trimming and J lost 7 bases, with 12 bases between them. CDR1 SGHRS and CDR2 YFSETQ come from the germline V gene. This entry is derived from a study of technical replicates of blood from a few donors. Profiled with immunoSEQ multiplex PCR; TCRdb holds only in-frame clones, not every one. The sample includes 14,000 or so clones, around 85% of them seen just once. Specimen: PBMCs. The TCR originated in a human donor in good health. V and J are TRBV5-1 and TRBJ2-1, with D perhaps matching TRBD1 (5 bases). This CDR3 is CASSRPQGNEQFF. Written as DNA, the CDR3 is TGCGCCAGCAGCCGACCTCAGGGTAATGAGCAGTTCTTC.